The source of this T cell receptor beta chain is a study of PD-L1 blockade in urothelial cancer. Study-level information: Males with bladder-origin urothelial cancer constituted twenty-five of 29 patients. In terms of prior chemotherapy, patients had received 0 to 3 regimens.

The data were produced by immunoSEQ multiplex PCR, yet TCRdb's version contains in-frame clones alone and is incomplete. The repertoire holds 100,000 or so clones, with approximately 85% as singletons. The CDR3 runs to 15 residues. The germline V gene encodes CDR1 MDHEN and CDR2 SYDVKM. V was trimmed by 7 bases and J by 7 bases, leaving 17 bases between them. The source was PBMCs, collected around atezolizumab (anti-PD-L1) treatment. This TCR derives from a man aged 50-59 years with urothelial cancer. V usage is TRBV28 and J usage is TRBJ1-6, with TRBD1 as a possible D gene (5 bases). The CDR3 nucleotides read TGTGCCAGCAACCTTCAGGGACTTAGGAATTCACCCCTCCACTTT. It encodes CASNLQGLRNSPLHF.